The 13 T cell receptor beta chains below were found in one sample sequenced in a study of T-cell memory formation after mild COVID-19. A single record per CDR3 protein comes from TCRdb applying MiXCR to the 5' RACE reads. The repertoire has tens of thousands of distinct CDR3 sequences, around 14% of them found once; the top ten carry about 33%. Sequencing was performed on PBMCs or a T cell subset sorted from them (not recorded which). The receptor set was obtained from an adult woman who had mild COVID-19 (a few samples of this study predate the infection). Cell type and time point are not known.

V is TRBV12-3 or TRBV12-4 and J is TRBJ2-1, with D maybe TRBD1 (8 bases). The CDR3 consists of 13 residues. Trimming pared 6 bases from V and 9 bases from J, leaving 15 bases between. CDR3 amino acids: CASRQGGRSEQFF. The CDR3 nucleotides are TGTGCCAGCAGACAGGGGGGGAGGAGTGAGCAGTTCTTC.

The V and J genes are TRBV12-3 or TRBV12-4 and TRBJ2-1; D unresolved. V dropped 3 bases and J dropped 0 bases, with 6 bases sitting between them. The length of the CDR3 is 14 residues. The CDR3 reads CASSFVASYNEQFF. The CDR3 region has the DNA TGTGCCAGCAGTTTTGTGGCCTCCTACAATGAGCAGTTCTTC.

The chain joins TRBV7-3 to TRBJ2-1, with TRBD2 identical over 14 bases. The germline V gene has CDR1 SGHTA and CDR2 FQGTGA. The junction had 6 bases not matched to a gene; V was cut back by 4 bases and J by 4 bases. This CDR3 spans 17 amino acids. CDR3 sequence (DNA): TGTGCCAGCAGCTCCGGGACTAGCGGGGGAAAGTACAATGAGCAGTTCTTC. Residues: CASSSGTSGGKYNEQFF. Drawing the rest from reference TRBV7-3 and TRBJ2-1, the complete variable domain is GAGVSQTPSNKVTEKGKYVELRCDPISGHTALYWYRQSLGQGPEFLIYFQGTGAADDSGLPNDRFFAVRPEGSVSTLKIQRTERGDSAVYLCASSSGTSGGKYNEQFFGPGTRLTVL.

In its sample, this clonotype was seen a few times. CDR3 nucleotides: TGTGCCAGCAGCCTACCCCCGGGACAGGGGGTGTTTACTGATGAGCAGTTCTTC. As protein: CASSLPPGQGVFTDEQFF. The chain links TRBV7-8 to TRBJ2-1; 11 bases align to TRBD1. Trimming removed 5 bases from V and 8 bases from J; junction bases left unmatched: 17. Germline values: CDR1 SGHVS, CDR2 FQNEAQ. The CDR3 is made up of 18 amino acids.

This clonotype was found a few times. The chain uses TRBV7-6 and TRBJ2-5; 8 bases align to TRBD2. The V gene end was trimmed by 1 base and the J gene end by 2 bases; junction bases not matched to a gene: 18. This CDR3 comprises 20 residues. In germline, CDR1 is SGHVS, CDR2 FNYEAQ. The CDR3 DNA is TGTGCCAGCAGCTTAGACCCCGATGGACTAGCCCCCCTTGAGCAAGAGACCCAGTACTTC. It encodes CASSLDPDGLAPLEQETQYF.

This clonotype was observed a few times. J is TRBJ1-2 and V is TRBV7-9, with TRBD1 matching over 7 bases. V shed 4 bases and J 8 bases; nucleotides not matched to a gene: 16. Germline V gene lookup returns CDR1 SEHNR and CDR2 FQNEAQ (reference sequence). The length of the CDR3 is 16 residues. The CDR3 coding sequence is TGTGCCAGCAGCTCCGGGCCCAAGGACAGGCTTGACGGCTACACCTTC. It encodes CASSSGPKDRLDGYTF.

The chain has TRBV5-1 and TRBJ2-1; 8 bases fit TRBD2. The CDR3 spans 15 residues. Germline V gene data show CDR1 as SGHRS and CDR2 as YFSETQ. J lost 5 bases, V lost 7 bases, and 11 bases had no gene match. The CDR3 reads CASGMSGSGDNEQFF. The CDR3 nucleotides read TGCGCCAGCGGTATGAGCGGGAGCGGGGACAATGAGCAGTTCTTC.

This chain connects TRBV5-6 to TRBJ1-1; 8 bases match TRBD1. CDR1 and CDR2 from the germline V gene are SGHDT and YYEEEE. Trimming at V came to 1 base and at J to 3 bases, leaving 5 bases not matched to a gene. There are 15 residues in the CDR3. The CDR3 reads CASSLQGALDTEAFF. Written as DNA, the CDR3 is TGTGCCAGCAGCTTGCAGGGGGCGCTGGACACTGAAGCTTTCTTT.

In its sample, this clonotype was seen many times. The chain joins TRBV6-4 to TRBJ2-3; TRBD1 matches 10 bases. Germline CDR1 MRHNA, CDR2 SNTAGT. V lost 5 bases, J lost 4 bases, and 6 bases stayed unmatched. The CDR3 covers 15 residues. In DNA form, the CDR3 reads TGTGCCAGCAGTCAGACAGGGGGCGAATCAGATACGCAGTATTTT. Translated, it gives CASSQTGGESDTQYF.

This clonotype appeared a few times. This sequence joins TRBV27 and TRBJ2-7; the D gene could be TRBD1 or TRBD2 (6 bases each). CDR1 is MNHEY and CDR2 is SMNVEV in the germline V gene (reference sequence). Trimming removed 6 bases from V and 0 bases from J, with 15 bases in between. The CDR3 runs 15 residues. In DNA form, the CDR3 reads TGTGCCAGCAGCTCGACCGGGGGCAGCTCCTACGAGCAGTACTTC. It specifies CASSSTGGSSYEQYF.

This clonotype was seen repeatedly, ten times or more. J is TRBJ2-1 and V is TRBV12-3 or TRBV12-4; D is perhaps TRBD1 or TRBD2 (5 bases each). The CDR3 runs 14 residues. V was trimmed by 5 bases and J by 1 base, leaving 9 bases between them. CDR3: CASSLGVSYNEQFF. CDR3 in DNA: TGTGCCAGCAGTCTGGGGGTGTCCTACAATGAGCAGTTCTTC.

This clonotype has just a few counts. The CDR3 loop reads CASSVWGGRVSTKNIQYF. CDR3 DNA: TGTGCCAGCAGCGTATGGGGTGGGAGGGTATCTACCAAAAACATTCAGTACTTC. The chain uses TRBV21-1 and TRBJ2-4; the table's D call, TRBD2, has no DNA check behind it. TRBV21-1 represents a pseudogene. The CDR3 covers 18 residues.

CDR3 coding DNA: TGTGCCAGCAGCTTAGGGACAGGGGGCAGAGATACGCAGTATTTT. Translated, it gives CASSLGTGGRDTQYF. The rearrangement joins TRBV7-8 to TRBJ2-3, with 11 positions matching TRBD1. This CDR3 is 15 amino acids long. After removal of 1 base from V and 5 bases from J, the junction contained 2 bases not matched to a gene. Germline CDR1 SGHVS, CDR2 FQNEAQ. The full variable domain, with the rest looked up from reference TRBV7-8 and TRBJ2-3, is GAGVSQSPRYKVAKRGQDVALRCDPISGHVSLFWYQQALGQGPEFLTYFQNEAQLDKSGLPSDRFFAERPEGSVSTLKIQRTQQEDSAVYLCASSLGTGGRDTQYFGPGTRLTVL.